This passage covers 14 T cell receptor beta chains from one sample sequenced in a study of blood T cell repertoires in COVID-19. The assay was immunoSEQ multiplex PCR, and TCRdb's table has in-frame clones only and misses some. The sample carries about 410,000 clones, 86% recorded once. Sequenced sample: peripheral blood. These receptor sequences come from a woman aged 30 to 39 with active or convalescent COVID-19.

The rearrangement uses TRBV20-1 and TRBJ1-3; possibly TRBD1 for D (5 bases). The V gene lost 3 bases and the J gene lost 4 bases, with 16 bases spanning the gap. CDR3 length: 15 residues. CDR1 is DFQATT, CDR2 SNEGSKA, per germline (reference sequence). Written as DNA, the CDR3 is TGCAGTGCTAGTACTCAACAGGTTGTGGGAAACACCATATATTTT. Translation gives CSASTQQVVGNTIYF.

CDR3 in DNA: TGCGCCAGCAGCCCGGCGGGTAATGAAAAACTGTTTTTT. As protein: CASSPAGNEKLFF. The rearrangement links TRBV5-1 to TRBJ1-4; D remains ambiguous. There are 13 residues in the CDR3. Trimming cost V 4 bases and J 4 bases, with 8 bases left between them. Per germline, CDR1 SGHRS and CDR2 YFSETQ. Looking up the rest from reference TRBV5-1 and TRBJ1-4 gives the full variable domain: KAGVTQTPRYLIKTRGQQVTLSCSPISGHRSVSWYQQTPGQGLQFLFEYFSETQRNKGNFPGRFSGRQFSNSRSEMNVSTLELGDSALYLCASSPAGNEKLFFGSGTQLSVL.

The genes are TRBV29-1 and TRBJ1-1, with D perhaps matching TRBD1 (5 bases). CDR3 size: 11 residues. V was cut by 6 bases and J by 1 base, with 6 bases left in between. CDR1 is SQVTM, CDR2 ANQGSEA, per germline. The CDR3 reads CSVQENTEAFF. The CDR3 DNA reads as TGCAGCGTACAGGAGAACACTGAAGCTTTCTTT. Combining the CDR3 with reference TRBV29-1 and TRBJ1-1 gives the whole variable domain SAVISQKPSRDICQRGTSLTIQCQVDSQVTMMFWYRQQPGQSLTLIATANQGSEATYESGFVIDKFPISRPNLTFSTLTVSNMSPEDSSIYLCSVQENTEAFFGQGTRLTVV.

As DNA, the CDR3 is TGTGCCAGCAGTGAATATAACGGGTTGACCGGGGAGCTGTTTTTT. This codes for CASSEYNGLTGELFF. The rearrangement uses TRBV25-1 and TRBJ2-2; D uncertain. Germline CDR1 MGHDK, CDR2 SYGVNS. The V and J ends lost 0 bases and 5 bases respectively, with 10 bases between them. The CDR3 extends over 15 amino acids.

This sequence joins TRBV6-5 and TRBJ1-2, with D perhaps matching TRBD1 (5 bases). The CDR3 length is 13 residues. Germline-derived CDR1 and CDR2 are MNHEY and SVGAGI. The V and J ends lost 9 bases and 3 bases respectively, with 14 bases between them. The CDR3 here is CASRGAGDYGYTF. Here the CDR3 DNA reads TGTGCCAGTCGTGGGGCGGGAGACTATGGCTACACCTTC.

This clone was observed a single time. The chain couples TRBV29-1 to TRBJ1-1; 8 bases fit TRBD1. CDR1 and CDR2 (germline): SQVTM, ANQGSEA. The V gene end was trimmed by 7 bases and the J gene end by 4 bases; junction bases not matched to a gene: 5. The CDR3 contains 12 residues. CDR3 coding DNA: TGCAGCGCCTTAACAGGGGGCACTGAAGCTTTCTTT. This gives the protein CSALTGGTEAFF.

In this sample, this clone turned up once. This rearrangement joins TRBV14 to TRBJ1-2; 7 nucleotides align to TRBD1. This CDR3 spans 14 amino acids. In germline, CDR1 is SGHDN, CDR2 FVKESK. J was trimmed by 8 bases and V by 4 bases; bases with no gene match: 10. CDR3 protein: CASSLETGSFGYTF. In nucleotides, the CDR3 is TGTGCCAGCAGCCTTGAGACAGGGTCCTTCGGCTACACCTTC. Full variable domain (remainder filled in from reference TRBV14 and TRBJ1-2): EAGVTQFPSHSVIEKGQTVTLRCDPISGHDNLYWYRRVMGKEIKFLLHFVKESKQDESGMPNNRFLAERTGGTYSTLKVQPAELEDSGVYFCASSLETGSFGYTFGSGTRLTVV.

The chain combines TRBV5-6 with TRBJ2-7; D gene uncertain. Per germline, CDR1 SGHDT and CDR2 YYEEEE. This CDR3 is 12 amino acids long. The germline V and J ends were trimmed by 1 base and 3 bases, with 5 bases remaining between them. The CDR3 DNA reads TGTGCCAGCAGCTTGAACTTCTACGAGCAGTACTTC. This translates into CASSLNFYEQYF.

The chain employs TRBV9 and TRBJ1-4; 8 nucleotides agree with TRBD1. V lost 0 bases and J lost 7; bases outside the gene matches: 5. This CDR3 region has 15 residues. Germline V gene sequence: CDR1 SGDLS, CDR2 YYNGEE. The DNA for the CDR3 is TGTGCCAGCAGCGTAGGAAGGACAGGGATTGAAAAACTGTTTTTT. Translating gives CASSVGRTGIEKLFF.

The chain recombines TRBV7-9 with TRBJ2-5; TRBD2 is a possible D gene (5 bases). CDR1 is SEHNR and CDR2 is FQNEAQ in the germline V gene (reference sequence). V lost 2 bases and J 3 bases, leaving 13 bases between the germline ends. This CDR3 is built from 15 residues. The CDR3 is CASSLSADLKETQYF. CDR3 nucleotides: TGTGCCAGCAGCTTATCGGCGGACTTAAAAGAGACCCAGTACTTC.

This clone was observed a handful of times. The chain employs TRBV6-6 and TRBJ1-5; D possibly corresponds to TRBD1 (5 bases). Trimming took off 2 bases at V and 5 bases at J, with 13 bases between the two ends. The CDR3 is 15 amino acids. CDR1 is MNHNY, CDR2 SVGAGI, per germline (reference sequence). This chain's CDR3 is CASSYVQGRDQPQHF. DNA for the CDR3: TGTGCCAGCAGTTACGTGCAGGGCCGAGATCAGCCCCAGCATTTT.

The rearrangement joins TRBV19 to TRBJ1-2, with TRBD1 matching over 9 bases. Germline assignment: CDR1 LNHDA and CDR2 SQIVND (reference sequence). Germline trimming cut 5 bases from V and 7 bases from J; bases unmatched to any gene: 11. The CDR3 has 15 amino acids. The chain's CDR3 is CASSGQGQGYFGYTF. CDR3 coding DNA: TGTGCCAGTAGTGGTCAGGGACAGGGATATTTTGGCTACACCTTC.

The rearrangement links TRBV5-1 to TRBJ1-4, with D perhaps TRBD1 (5 bases). Germline lookup yields CDR1 SGHRS and CDR2 YFSETQ. The CDR3 covers 15 residues. The ends were cut back, 0 bases at V and 5 bases at J, with 11 bases in the middle. CDR3 protein: CASSLAGQTNEKLFF. In nucleotides, the CDR3 is TGCGCCAGCAGCTTGGCAGGGCAGACAAATGAAAAACTGTTTTTT.

The V call is TRBV9, the J call TRBJ2-7, with 7 bases lining up with TRBD1. The CDR3 has 14 amino acids. V was clipped by 4 bases and J by 4 bases; unmatched bases: 8. Germline CDR1 reads SGDLS; CDR2 reads YYNGEE. CDR3 residues: CASSSRDSRYEQYF. The CDR3 nucleotides read TGTGCCAGCAGCAGCAGGGACAGCAGATACGAGCAGTACTTC.